The clone carrying this TCR beta chain was recorded a few times. Each CDR3 protein is one row after TCRdb ran MiXCR on the reads. The table has hundreds of thousands of distinct CDR3 sequences, roughly a tenth seen once. This entry comes from a study of T cell repertoires in cytomegalovirus infection. V was clipped by 5 bases and J by 14 bases, with 18 bases between them. There are 12 residues in the CDR3. Germline values: CDR1 SGHNT, CDR2 YENEEA. This TCR came from a human donor in good health (CMV status not recorded). Some clones in this sample may be carry-over from other donors' samples. The sequencing input was PBMCs. V is TRBV11-3 and J is TRBJ1-2, with D hard to call. CDR3 sequence reads: CASSRDAEPVTF. CDR3 nucleotide sequence: TGTGCCAGCAGCCGAGACGCAGAGCCTGTGACCTTC.